This T cell receptor (beta chain) originates from a study of CD8+ T cells in alopecia areata (dated by TCRdb to the late 2010s). Concerning the study at large: Skin from C3H/HeJ donors with spontaneous alopecia (6-12 months old) was grafted onto female C3H/HeJ recipients that were roughly 6-11 weeks old. In both human patients and the C3H/HeJ mouse model, the study applied high-throughput TCRbeta sequencing to look at T cell clonal expansion in alopecia areata. On the human side, TCRbeta sequencing was run on scalp tissue and on sorted CD4+ and CD8+ peripheral blood T cells from healthy controls and from alopecia areata patients with either patchy or totalis/universalis disease. TCRbeta CDR3 regions were amplified by immunoSEQ multiplex PCR using 35 Vbeta forward and 13 Jbeta reverse primers. Clonality in the scalp was compared among normal scalp (n=4), patchy alopecia areata scalp (n=8), and alopecia totalis/universalis scalp (n=8). RNA was obtained with the PAXgene miRNA kit for fixed scalp, the miRNeasy kit for PBMCs, and the RNeasy kit for mouse skin.

Cells from mouse cutaneous lymph nodes were pooled, stained for CD4, CD8alpha, NKG2D, NKG2ACE and other markers, and then sorted on a BD Influx. The full study reports these points: Resident alphabeta T cells in normal human skin are also sequenced, complicating scalp TCR repertoire analysis, unlike mouse skin dominated by gammadelta T cells. Compared with normal scalp, lesional scalp had higher clonality and more expanded CD8+ clones, particularly in alopecia totalis/universalis, a pattern that suggests antigenic drive. Shared TCR sequences between patients were less evident than in mice, which may be partly attributable to HLA diversity in the patient population.

This clone was observed a few times. It lacks a known antigen. Gene names and germline sequences refer to the mouse in this case. The read terminates 3 residues before the CDR3 end, so the remaining end is supplied by the germline J gene. Trimming removed 3 bases from V and 6 bases from J; the gene matches leave 5 bases unexplained. The germline V gene (reference sequence) sets CDR1 to NNHNN and CDR2 to SYGAGS. CDR3 length: 16 amino acids, cysteine to phenylalanine. The CDR3 was read in part: 39 bases, with the frame set at base 1. Libraries were built with the immunoSEQ multiplex PCR assay. RNA was extracted from all samples and reverse transcribed into cDNA, which served as template for TCR sequencing. First-strand cDNA was synthesized using SuperScript III with a 2:1 mix of oligo-dT and random hexamers. A synthetic immune receptor repertoire was used to measure amplification bias, and any remaining bias was corrected computationally. Sequencing of the libraries was done on Illumina HiSeq using 60 bp reads that spanned the CDR3 and were read from J toward V. The original pipeline was this. After raw reads were preprocessed to remove errors, the CDR3 was defined following IMGT conventions as running from the conserved cysteine to phenylalanine. Clonality was computed as 1 minus the Shannon entropy, with the entropy normalized by log2 of the number of productive unique TCRs. Whether each scalp clone was CD4 or CD8 was inferred by checking scalp TCRbeta sequences against the CD4 and CD8 repertoires from sorted blood. Here the immuneACCESS table is served through TCRdb, limited to in-frame sequences with V and J called. Missing clones are a known gap in these copies; in checked studies unresolved V genes cover under half, and the rest lacks a known reason. The V and J calls and clone size are taken from that table; D and trimming were inferred from the DNA. In this sample, around 290,000 clones appear, none counted once only. The ten most abundant clones make up more than 1% of the sample.

Sequencing used CD4+ T cells sorted from a lymph node. The origin of this receptor is a C3H/HeJ mouse with alopecia areata. This line of mice carries MHC haplotype H2-k. The receptor chain draws on TRBV13-2 and TRBJ1-6; TRBD1 lines up with 11 middle nucleotides. TRBJ1-6 is an ORF; its function is uncertain. The CDR3 DNA, read in part, is TGTGCCAGCGGTGTCCCCGGACAGGGGGCTAATTCGCCC. This sequence encodes CASGVPGQGANSP. The full-length CDR3 reads as CASGVPGQGANSPLYF.